This T cell receptor (beta chain) stems from a study of blood T cell repertoires in COVID-19. In the study overall: Samples taken during acute and convalescent COVID-19 were collected in the United States, Italy and Spain. T cells, B-cell-depleted T cells, or PBMCs supplied cDNA or gDNA.

CDR3 length: 14 amino acids. Per germline, CDR1 SGHTA and CDR2 FQGNSA. The V end was cut by 1 base, the J end by 2 bases, with 8 bases between. In the authors' methods: Amplification of reference gene primers was used by the study to estimate nucleated cell counts. The method was immunoSEQ multiplex PCR; TCRdb's version includes in-frame clones alone and lacks a portion of them. That table is the source of V, J and clone size, and D and trimming were worked out from the DNA. The table includes approximately 46,000 clones, approximately 86% detected once. Sequencing input: peripheral blood. J is TRBJ1-2 and V is TRBV7-2; perhaps TRBD1 as D (5 bases). The receptor comes from a man between 60 and 75 years old with active or convalescent COVID-19. CDR3 region: CASSLDRTNYGYTF. In DNA, the CDR3 is TGTGCCAGCAGCTTAGACAGGACAAACTATGGCTACACCTTC.